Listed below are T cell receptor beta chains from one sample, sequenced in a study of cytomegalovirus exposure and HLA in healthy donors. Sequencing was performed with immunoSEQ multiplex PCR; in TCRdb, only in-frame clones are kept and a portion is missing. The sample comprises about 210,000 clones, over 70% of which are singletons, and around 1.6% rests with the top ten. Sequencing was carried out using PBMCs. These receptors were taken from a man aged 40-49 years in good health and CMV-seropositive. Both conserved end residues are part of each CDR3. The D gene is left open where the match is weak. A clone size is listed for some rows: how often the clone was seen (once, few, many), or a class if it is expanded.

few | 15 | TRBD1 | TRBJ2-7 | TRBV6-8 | TGTGCCAGCAGTTATGACAGGACAGGAATCTACGAGCAGTACTTC | CASSYDRTGIYEQYF
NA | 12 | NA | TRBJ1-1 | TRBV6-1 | TGTGCCAGCAGTCCCATGGACAGAAAAGCTTTCTTT | CASSPMDRKAFF
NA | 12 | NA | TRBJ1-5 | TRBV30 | TGTGCCTGGAGTGGACTGGGTGGGTCCCAGCATTTT | CAWSGLGGSQHF
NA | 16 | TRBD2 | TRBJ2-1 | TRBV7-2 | TGTGCCAGCAGCTCGGGACTAGCGGTTGCCTACAATGAGCAGTTCTTC | CASSSGLAVAYNEQFF
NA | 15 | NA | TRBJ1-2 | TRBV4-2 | TGTGCCAGCAGCCCTGAGGAAGTATCAAACTATGGCTACACCTTC | CASSPEEVSNYGYTF
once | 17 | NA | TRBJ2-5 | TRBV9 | TGTGCCAGCAGCCTAGGGGGAGGGTCTGGGGTAGAGGAGACCCAGTACTTC | CASSLGGGSGVEETQYF
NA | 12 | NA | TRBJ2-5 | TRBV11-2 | TGTGCCAGCAGCCTTAGGGGGGAGACCCAGTACTTC | CASSLRGETQYF
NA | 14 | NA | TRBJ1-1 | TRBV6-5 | TGTGCCAGCAGTGGAGGACAGTTGAACACTGAAGCTTTCTTT | CASSGGQLNTEAFF
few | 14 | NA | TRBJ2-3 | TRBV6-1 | TGTGCCAGCAGTTCCGGGACAGGACTAGGTACGCAGTATTTT | CASSSGTGLGTQYF
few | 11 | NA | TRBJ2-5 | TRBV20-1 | TGCAGTCCCCTTAGCCAAGAGACCCAGTACTTC | CSPLSQETQYF
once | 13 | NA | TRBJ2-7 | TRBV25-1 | TGTGCCAGCATAGCCAGGGGCGTCCACGAGCAGTACTTC | CASIARGVHEQYF
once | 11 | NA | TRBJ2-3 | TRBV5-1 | TGCGCCAGCAGTAACACAGATACGCAGTATTTT | CASSNTDTQYF
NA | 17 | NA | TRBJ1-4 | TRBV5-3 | TGTGCCAGAAGCTTGGGCAGGGGACAAGCAACTAATGAAAAACTGTTTTTT | CARSLGRGQATNEKLFF
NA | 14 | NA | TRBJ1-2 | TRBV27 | TGTGCCAGCAGTTTACAAGGAGCTAACTATGGCTACACCTTC | CASSLQGANYGYTF
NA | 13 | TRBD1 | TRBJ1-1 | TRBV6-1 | TGTGCCAGCGCCCGGACAGGGAACACTGAAGCTTTCTTT | CASARTGNTEAFF
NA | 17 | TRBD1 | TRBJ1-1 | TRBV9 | TGTGCCAGCAGCGTAGGGCTGACAGGGAGGTTGAACACTGAAGCTTTCTTT | CASSVGLTGRLNTEAFF
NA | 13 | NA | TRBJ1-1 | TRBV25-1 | TGTGCCAGCAGAGGAGCGGGGGACACTGAAGCTTTCTTT | CASRGAGDTEAFF
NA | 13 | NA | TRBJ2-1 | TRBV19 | TGTGCCAGTAGTATAGGGCAGAACAATGAGCAGTTCTTC | CASSIGQNNEQFF
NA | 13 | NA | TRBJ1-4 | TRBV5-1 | TGCGCCAGCAGATGGCAGTCTAATGAAAAACTGTTTTTT | CASRWQSNEKLFF
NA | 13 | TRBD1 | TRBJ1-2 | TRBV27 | TGTGCCAGCAGCTTGACAGGGACCTATGGCTACACCTTC | CASSLTGTYGYTF
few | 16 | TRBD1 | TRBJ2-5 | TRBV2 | TGTGCCAGCAGTGAATCGGGACTCACAGGGGGAGAGACCCAGTACTTC | CASSESGLTGGETQYF
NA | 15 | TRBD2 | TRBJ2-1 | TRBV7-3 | TGTGCCAGCAGCCAAGGGACTAGCGGACATAATGAGCAGTTCTTC | CASSQGTSGHNEQFF
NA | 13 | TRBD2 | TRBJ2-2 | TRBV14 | TGTGCCAGCAACCTAGCGGGAGGGCCTCAGCTGTTCTTT | CASNLAGGPQLFF
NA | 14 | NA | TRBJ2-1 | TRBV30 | TGTGCCTGGAGTGTAGGAGGGTTCGACAATGAGCAGTTCTTC | CAWSVGGFDNEQFF
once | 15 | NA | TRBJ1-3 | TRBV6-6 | TGTGCCAGCAGATCACAGGGAATAGGCGGAAACACCATATATTTT | CASRSQGIGGNTIYF
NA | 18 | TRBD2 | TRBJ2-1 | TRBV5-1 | TGCGCCAGCAGCCAAAGGACTAGCGGGAGTAGCTCCTACAATGAGCAGTTCTTC | CASSQRTSGSSSYNEQFF
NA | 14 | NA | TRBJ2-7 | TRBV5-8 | TGTGCCAGCAGTCTAGACCGGAGCTCCTACGAGCAGTACTTC | CASSLDRSSYEQYF
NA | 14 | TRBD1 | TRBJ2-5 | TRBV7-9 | TGTGCCAGCAGCTATACAGGGGTTGAGGAGACCCAGTACTTC | CASSYTGVEETQYF
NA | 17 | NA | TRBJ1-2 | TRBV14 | TGTGCCAGCAGCCAAACCGGACTCTCCCAAGGGGGCTATGGCTACACCTTC | CASSQTGLSQGGYGYTF
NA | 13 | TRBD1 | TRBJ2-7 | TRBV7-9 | TGTGCCAGCAGCTCGACTGGGACAGGGGTTAAGTACTTC | CASSSTGTGVKYF
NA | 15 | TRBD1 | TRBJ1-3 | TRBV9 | TGTGCCTCCTCAGGACAGGGGCCACAAGGAAACACCATATATTTT | CASSGQGPQGNTIYF
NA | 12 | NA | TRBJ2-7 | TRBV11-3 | TGTGCCAGCAGCCTCCGCTCCTACGAGCAGTACTTC | CASSLRSYEQYF
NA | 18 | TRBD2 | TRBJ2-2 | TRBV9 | TGTGCCAGCAGCGGACGACTAGCGGGAGGGCGGGGCACCGGGGAGCTGTTTTTT | CASSGRLAGGRGTGELFF
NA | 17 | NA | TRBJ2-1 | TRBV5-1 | TGCGCCAGCAGCTTGTTTATCTTGGAAACTGCGGGGAATGAGCAGTTCTTC | CASSLFILETAGNEQFF
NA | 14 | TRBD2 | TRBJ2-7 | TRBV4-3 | TGCGCCATTAACAGCGGGAGTTTCCTCTACGAGCAGTACTTC | CAINSGSFLYEQYF
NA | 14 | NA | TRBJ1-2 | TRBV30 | TGTGCCTGGAGTGTAGGGGCACCGTACTATGGCTACACCTTC | CAWSVGAPYYGYTF
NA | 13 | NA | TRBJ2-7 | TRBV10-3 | TGTGCCATCAGTGATGGGAGTCAAGTCGAGCAGTACTTC | CAISDGSQVEQYF
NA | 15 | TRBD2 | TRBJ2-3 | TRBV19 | TGTGCCAGCCAACGGACTAGGTTGAGCACAGATACGCAGTATTTT | CASQRTRLSTDTQYF
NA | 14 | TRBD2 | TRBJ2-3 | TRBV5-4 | TGTGCCAGCAGCTTGGGCAGCGGGGCAGATACGCAGTATTTT | CASSLGSGADTQYF
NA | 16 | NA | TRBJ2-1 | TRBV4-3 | TGCGCCAGCAGCCATAGGTGGGGGGTCGCCTACAATGAGCAGTTCTTC | CASSHRWGVAYNEQFF
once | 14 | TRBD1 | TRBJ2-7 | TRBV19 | TGTGCCAGTAGTACCTCGGGACAGGGTGCCGAGCAGTACTTC | CASSTSGQGAEQYF
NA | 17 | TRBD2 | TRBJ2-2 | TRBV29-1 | TGCAGCGTTGAAGGCGGGGGGCCTCCCTCGAACACCGGGGAGCTGTTTTTT | CSVEGGGPPSNTGELFF
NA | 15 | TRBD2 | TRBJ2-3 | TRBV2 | TGTGCCAGCAGTGCCCTACTAGCGGGCGGAGATACGCAGTATTTT | CASSALLAGGDTQYF
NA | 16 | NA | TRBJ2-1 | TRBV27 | TGTGCCAGCAGTCACCTCGGGACTCCTACCTACAATGAGCAGTTCTTC | CASSHLGTPTYNEQFF
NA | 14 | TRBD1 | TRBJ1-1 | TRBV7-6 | TGTGCCAGCAGCGGACAGGGTTTGAACACTGAAGCTTTCTTT | CASSGQGLNTEAFF
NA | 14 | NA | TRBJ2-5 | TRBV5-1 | TGCGCCAGCAGCTTGGGGCAGGCCAAAGAGACCCAGTACTTC | CASSLGQAKETQYF
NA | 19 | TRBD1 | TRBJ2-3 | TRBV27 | TGTGCCAGCAGTTTATTGGCTATGCCAGGACGGACAGGGGCAGAAAGGCAGTATTTT | CASSLLAMPGRTGAERQYF
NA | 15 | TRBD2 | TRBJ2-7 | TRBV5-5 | TGTGCCAGCAGCTTGGCCGTTAGCGGGACATACGAGCAGTACTTC | CASSLAVSGTYEQYF
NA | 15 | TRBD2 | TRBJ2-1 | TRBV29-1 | TGCAGCGTTCCCTATACTAGCGGCACCTACAATGAGCAGTTCTTC | CSVPYTSGTYNEQFF
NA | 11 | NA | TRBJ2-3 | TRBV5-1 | TGCGCCAGCAGCAGGGAGAGTACGCAGTATTTT | CASSRESTQYF
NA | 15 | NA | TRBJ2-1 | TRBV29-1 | TGCAGCGTTGAAGAATTGGCTAGCTCCTACAATGAGCAGTTCTTC | CSVEELASSYNEQFF
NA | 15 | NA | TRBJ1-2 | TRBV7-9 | TGTGCCAGCAGCTTAATTGGGGGGGCCCCCTATGGCTACACCTTC | CASSLIGGAPYGYTF
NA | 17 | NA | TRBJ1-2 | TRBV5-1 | TGCGCCAGCAGCTTGGGACCCCCCCGGGAGGGGATAGGAGGCTACACCTTC | CASSLGPPREGIGGYTF
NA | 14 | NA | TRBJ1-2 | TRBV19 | TGTGCCAGTAGTATGATAGGGGCCAACTATGGCTACACCTTC | CASSMIGANYGYTF
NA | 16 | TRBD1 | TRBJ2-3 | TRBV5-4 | TGTGCCAGCAGCCCCCAAGCCCGACAGGGTACAGATACGCAGTATTTT | CASSPQARQGTDTQYF
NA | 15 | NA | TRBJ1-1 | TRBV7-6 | TGTGCCAGCAGCCGTAGGAGCGCGGGGAACACTGAAGCTTTCTTT | CASSRRSAGNTEAFF
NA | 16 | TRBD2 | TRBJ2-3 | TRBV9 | TGTGCCAGCAGCTCCGGGACTAGCGGCTTCACAGATACGCAGTATTTT | CASSSGTSGFTDTQYF
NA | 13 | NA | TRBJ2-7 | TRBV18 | TGTGCCAGCTCACCGGGGGGTTACTACGAGCAGTACTTC | CASSPGGYYEQYF
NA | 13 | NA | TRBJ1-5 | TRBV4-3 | TGCGCCAGCAGCCAAGGGTGGGCTCAGCCCCAGCATTTT | CASSQGWAQPQHF
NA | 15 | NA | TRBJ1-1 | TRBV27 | TGTGCCAGCGAGAGTCTGGGCAGGGGAGACACTGAAGCTTTCTTT | CASESLGRGDTEAFF